Here is one T cell receptor (beta chain) with its context. Its antigen is unknown. The data originate from a study of T cells in localized non-small cell lung cancer. General study results and limits: An association was observed between higher blood T cell density and longer overall survival. Among the top 100 tumor clones, a median approximately 62 appeared in adjacent lung. Among the tissues sampled, uninvolved adjacent lung had the highest T cell clonality, above tumor.

Generated by immunoSEQ multiplex PCR, the TCRdb table keeps only in-frame clones and is missing some. The sample lists 52,000 or so clones; roughly 90% were seen once. The CDR3 sequence is 14 residues long. J gave up 7 bases and V 5 bases, and 2 bases lay outside the gene matches. The germline V gene encodes CDR1 SGHTA and CDR2 FQGNSA. The chain uses TRBV7-2 and TRBJ1-6, with 10 positions matching TRBD1. The TCR originated in a male donor aged 60 or older with stage III squamous cell lung carcinoma. The specimen comprised peripheral blood, sampled before any cancer treatment. The CDR3, as DNA: TGTGCCAGCAGCCCGGGACAGGGGAATTCACCCCTCCACTTT. As protein: CASSPGQGNSPLHF.